The subject of this entry is one T cell receptor (beta chain). This specimen comes from a study of blood T cell repertoires in COVID-19. V lost 5 bases and J 1 base, leaving 12 bases between the germline ends. This CDR3 is built from 15 residues. Germline V gene lookup returns CDR1 MDHEN and CDR2 SYDVKM. Some clones are missing from TCRdb's copy, which holds only in-frame ones; the method was immunoSEQ multiplex PCR. The table lists about 170,000 clones, more than 75% of them singletons. Sequencing was done on a sample of peripheral blood. J is TRBJ1-5 and V is TRBV28; TRBD1 is a possible D gene (5 bases). This TCR came from a middle-aged man who had recovered from COVID-19. Written as DNA, the CDR3 is TGTGCCAGCAGTGGCCTTCAGGGAAGCAATCAGCCCCAGCATTTT. It translates to CASSGLQGSNQPQHF.